The clone carrying this TCR beta chain turned up a few times. This entry belongs to a study of blood T cell repertoires in COVID-19. Using immunoSEQ multiplex PCR, the repertoire was profiled, and TCRdb retains in-frame clones only, with some absent. Of 50,000 or so clones in the sample, approximately 88% were seen once. V was pared by 4 bases and J by 6 bases, with 9 bases between. The CDR3 sequence is 13 residues long. Germline-derived CDR1 and CDR2 are MNHEY and SMNVEV (reference sequence). Sequenced material: peripheral blood. This chain joins TRBV27 and TRBJ2-2; weak D call: TRBD2 (5 bases). This TCR was recovered from a man between 65 and 85 years old with acute or convalescent COVID-19. The CDR3 DNA reads TGTGCCAGCAGTTCTTTTAGCGCCGGGGAGCTGTTTTTT. Its protein is CASSSFSAGELFF.